This T cell receptor beta chain was obtained from a study of blood T cell repertoires in COVID-19. As for the study in general: COVID-19 samples from acute and convalescent phases originated in the United States, Italy and Spain. The analysed material was cDNA or gDNA that came from T cells, B-cell-depleted T cells, or PBMCs.

CDR3 length: 12 residues. Germline-derived CDR1 and CDR2 are SGHRS and YFSETQ. V was cut by 3 bases and J by 2 bases, with 2 bases left in between. Authors' analysis steps: Researchers report that nucleated cell counts were estimated from reference gene primer amplification. This table comes from immunoSEQ multiplex PCR, and its TCRdb copy is limited to in-frame clones, with some not included. V and J calls plus clone size are reproduced from that table; the DNA served to infer D and trimming. The repertoire holds tens of thousands of clones, roughly 83% seen once, with approximately 2.5% in the top ten.

This chain uses TRBV5-1 with TRBJ2-2; D is unresolved. This TCR was recovered from an elderly man with active or convalescent COVID-19. The sample taken for sequencing was peripheral blood. CDR3 amino acids: CASSSNTGELFF. The CDR3 bases are TGCGCCAGCAGCTCAAACACCGGGGAGCTGTTTTTT.